This T cell receptor beta chain was profiled in a study of blood T cell repertoires in COVID-19. As for the study in general: Acute and convalescent COVID-19 specimens originated in the United States, Italy and Spain.

V was clipped by 6 bases and J by 6 bases, with 23 bases between them. Per the germline V gene, CDR1 is MNHEY and CDR2 is SMNVEV (reference sequence). This CDR3 is built from 16 residues. Libraries were prepared by immunoSEQ multiplex PCR; TCRdb keeps only in-frame clonotypes and omits some of them. The data show about 280,000 clones, around nine tenths seen once. The TCR sequence derives from an older woman who had recovered from COVID-19. Sequencing was carried out using PBMCs or T cells enriched from blood (not recorded which). The chain uses TRBV27 and TRBJ1-1; weak D call: TRBD1 (6 bases). DNA of the CDR3: TGTGCCAGCAGCTCCCTTCCCCCACAGGGAACGCCTGAAGCTTTCTTT. Encoded protein: CASSSLPPQGTPEAFF.